This entry is about one T cell receptor beta chain. This may arise from a read error, as a much more abundant clone is one base away. The source of the sample is a study of blood T cells in healthy people across ages. The germline V gene has CDR1 LGHNA and CDR2 YNFKEQ. Trimming shortened V by 3 bases and J by 7 bases, and 13 bases separated the two germline ends. CDR3 length equals 13 residues. Together with a sample-barcoded 5' primer, a J-beta primer mix was included in a second PCR lasting roughly 6 to 12 cycles. One entry per CDR3 protein results from TCRdb running MiXCR on the 5' RACE reads. The data contain hundreds of thousands of distinct CDR3 sequences, under 30% of them singletons. The individuals who served as donors were healthy Caucasians living in Russia, aged roughly 6 to 100.

The V call is TRBV4-2, the J call TRBJ2-7; D assignment may be TRBD1 or TRBD2 (6 bases each). The sequence was obtained from a woman older than 75 in good health. Input material: blood. The CDR3 region is CASSQGGRNEQYF. The DNA of the CDR3 is TGTGCCAGCAGCCAGGGGGGCCGGAATGAGCAGTACTTC.